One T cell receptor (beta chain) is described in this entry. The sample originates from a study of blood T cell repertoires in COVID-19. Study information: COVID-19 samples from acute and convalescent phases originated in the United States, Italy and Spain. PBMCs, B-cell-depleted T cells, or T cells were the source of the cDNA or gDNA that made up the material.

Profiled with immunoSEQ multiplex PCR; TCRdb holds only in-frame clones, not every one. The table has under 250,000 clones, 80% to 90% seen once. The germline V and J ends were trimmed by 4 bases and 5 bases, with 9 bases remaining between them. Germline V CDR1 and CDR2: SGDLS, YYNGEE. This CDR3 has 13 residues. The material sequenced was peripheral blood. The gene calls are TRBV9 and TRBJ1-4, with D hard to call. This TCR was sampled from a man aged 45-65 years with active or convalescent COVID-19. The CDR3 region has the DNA TGTGCCAGCAGCTACGCCGGGAATGAAAAACTGTTTTTT. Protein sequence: CASSYAGNEKLFF. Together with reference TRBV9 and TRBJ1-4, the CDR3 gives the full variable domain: DSGVTQTPKHLITATGQRVTLRCSPRSGDLSVYWYQQSLDQGLQFLIQYYNGEERAKGNILERFSAQQFPDLHSELNLSSLELGDSALYFCASSYAGNEKLFFGSGTQLSVL.